The present TCR beta chain was sequenced within a study of shared clonotypes between healthy human individuals. Worth noting for this clone: No antigen is known for it.

Overall study findings and caveats: A limitation of the genetic and exposure-history diversity represented arose from few donors.

Using immunoSEQ multiplex PCR, the repertoire was profiled, and TCRdb retains in-frame clones only, with some absent. The repertoire has millions of clones, more than 80% of them found once; the top ten carry more than 0.12%. The source of this sequence is a man younger than 35 in good health. The specimen was naive CD4+ T cells sorted from blood. The sample's subset: CD45RA+ positively selected.

The CDR3, as DNA: TGCGCCAGCAGCCAAGGGCGTCAGGGAGGTCAGCCCCAGCATTTT. Translating gives CASSQGRQGGQPQHF. The gene calls are TRBV4-3 and TRBJ1-5, with D possibly TRBD1 on 5 matching bases. The germline V gene has CDR1 LGHNA and CDR2 YSLEER. The CDR3 is made up of 15 amino acids. V lost 1 base and J 6 bases, leaving 13 bases between the germline ends.